These 29 T cell receptor beta chains were sequenced from one sample in a study of T cell repertoires in chronic hepatitis B. Measured with immunoSEQ multiplex PCR; TCRdb has only the in-frame clones, and not every one. The table shows hundreds of clones, with roughly 88% occurring only once. Sequencing used total CD8+ T cells from PBMCs. The receptor source for this set is a human donor with chronic hepatitis B virus infection.

In its sample, this clone was seen once. The chain combines TRBV5-1 with TRBJ1-3; 7 bases fit TRBD1. The CDR3 extends over 15 amino acids. V gave up 4 bases and J gave up 4 bases; unmatched junction bases: 8. Per the germline V gene, CDR1 is SGHRS and CDR2 is YFSETQ. The CDR3 sequence is CASSAERGLGNTIYF. CDR3 nucleotide sequence: TGCGCCAGCAGCGCAGAAAGGGGGCTAGGAAACACCATATATTTT.

This chain uses TRBV28 with TRBJ1-5; 8 bases align to TRBD1. The CDR3 has 15 residues. Germline V gives CDR1 MDHEN, CDR2 SYDVKM. V lost 8 bases to trimming and J lost 3 bases; unmatched junction nucleotides: 9. In DNA form, the CDR3 reads TGTGCCAGCGGACAGGACAGGGCCTACAATCAGCCCCAGCATTTT. It yields the protein CASGQDRAYNQPQHF.

Remarks on this clone: Other nucleotide sequences in the sample specify the same CDR3. In DNA form, the CDR3 reads TGCGCCAGAATAGGACAGGGGCCTTTAGAGACCCAGTACTTC. Translation: CARIGQGPLETQYF. The V call is TRBV23-1, the J call TRBJ2-5; 9 positions agree with TRBD1. TRBV23-1 is designated an ORF whose function remains uncertain. The CDR3 extends over 14 amino acids. The trim removed 9 bases at V and 4 bases at J, leaving 9 bases unmatched.

The J gene is TRBJ2-5, the V gene TRBV5-6; the match to TRBD1 covers 7 bases. CDR1 and CDR2 from the germline V gene are SGHDT and YYEEEE. This CDR3 is built from 14 residues. V lost 3 bases and J lost 9; bases outside the gene matches: 11. In DNA, the CDR3 is TGTGCCAGCAGCTCACTCCCGGACAGGACGGCCCAGTACTTC. The encoded protein is CASSSLPDRTAQYF.

The J gene is TRBJ1-5, the V gene TRBV19; no clear D. V was shortened by 1 base and J by 2 bases, with 3 bases between the two germline ends. The CDR3 is 13 residues long. Per germline, CDR1 LNHDA and CDR2 SQIVND (reference sequence). CDR3 in amino acids: CASSIGGNQPQHF. Here the CDR3 DNA reads TGTGCCAGTAGTATAGGCGGCAATCAGCCCCAGCATTTT.

The chain joins TRBV4-1 to TRBJ1-5; no definite D call. The V end was cut by 1 base, the J end by 0 bases, with 10 bases between. The germline gives CDR1 MGHRA, CDR2 YSYEKL. The CDR3 contains 16 residues. DNA for the CDR3: TGCGCCAGCAGCCAAGTCCTAGTTAATAGCAATCAGCCCCAGCATTTT. Translating gives CASSQVLVNSNQPQHF.

The genes are TRBV6-4 and TRBJ2-1, with D tentatively TRBD2 (6 bases). Trimming shortened V by 4 bases and J by 11 bases, and 18 bases separated the two germline ends. There are 14 residues in the CDR3. Germline V gene sequence: CDR1 MRHNA, CDR2 SNTAGT. CDR3 coding DNA: TGTGCCAGCAGTGTGGGCAGGGACCTAGCGAAGCAGTTCTTC. Translating it yields CASSVGRDLAKQFF.

V gene TRBV7-9 combines with J gene TRBJ2-3; 9 positions match TRBD1. The CDR3 has 17 amino acids. From germline, CDR1 is SEHNR and CDR2 FQNEAQ (reference sequence). J was trimmed by 3 bases and V by 4 bases; bases with no gene match: 11. For the CDR3, the DNA is TGTGCCAGCAGCTCATCCGGACAGGGGTTTTTTACAGATACGCAGTATTTT. As protein: CASSSSGQGFFTDTQYF. The full variable domain, its missing parts supplied by reference TRBV7-9 and TRBJ2-3, is DTGVSQNPRHKITKRGQNVTFRCDPISEHNRLYWYRQTLGQGPEFLTYFQNEAQLEKSRLLSDRFSAERPKGSFSTLEIQRTEQGDSAMYLCASSSSGQGFFTDTQYFGPGTRLTVL.

The chain carries TRBV11-2 and TRBJ1-1; D uncertain. V was shortened by 6 bases and J by 0 bases, with 17 bases between the two germline ends. The CDR3 extends over 16 amino acids. In germline, CDR1 is SGHAT, CDR2 FQNNGV. CDR3 nucleotide sequence: TGTGCCAGCAGTACAGCGGACGATCTCATGAACACTGAAGCTTTCTTT. This encodes CASSTADDLMNTEAFF.

The chain recombines TRBV19 with TRBJ2-1; 7 bases are a match to TRBD2. This CDR3 has 16 amino acids. V shed 5 bases, J shed 2 bases, and the junction held 9 bases outside the gene matches. The V gene's germline CDR1 is LNHDA and CDR2 SQIVND (reference sequence). CDR3 in amino acids: CASSPLGLEPYNEQFF. For the CDR3, the DNA is TGTGCCAGTAGTCCCCTCGGACTAGAACCCTACAATGAGCAGTTCTTC.

This chain uses TRBV4-2 with TRBJ2-7, with TRBD2 identical over 10 bases. The CDR3 extends over 15 amino acids. The trim removed 1 base at V and 0 bases at J, leaving 0 bases unmatched. The germline CDR1 and CDR2 sequences are LGHNA and YNFKEQ. The CDR3 loop is CASSQGLAGSYEQYF. The CDR3 bases are TGTGCCAGCAGCCAAGGACTAGCGGGCTCCTACGAGCAGTACTTC.

The DNA of the CDR3 is TGCGCCAGCAGCCAAGTCCCGACCGGGGCTGGCACAGATACGCAGTATTTT. Residues: CASSQVPTGAGTDTQYF. The chain employs TRBV4-3 and TRBJ2-3; D may be TRBD1 or TRBD2 (5 bases each). Germline CDR1 reads LGHNA; CDR2 reads YSLEER. CDR3 length: 17 residues. Trimming pared 1 base from V and 1 base from J, leaving 15 bases between.

The chain is built from TRBV7-6 and TRBJ2-7, with D perhaps TRBD2 (6 bases). The CDR3 consists of 16 residues. V shed 5 bases and J shed 7 bases, with 24 bases lying between them. Germline CDR1 is SGHVS and CDR2 is FNYEAQ. CDR3 amino acids: CASSHGGGLIPVEQYF. The CDR3 DNA sequence: TGTGCCAGCAGCCACGGGGGTGGGTTAATCCCCGTTGAGCAGTACTTC. The variable domain in full, completed from reference TRBV7-6 and TRBJ2-7, reads GAGVSQSPRYKVTKRGQDVALRCDPISGHVSLYWYRQALGQGPEFLTYFNYEAQQDKSGLPNDRFSAERPEGSISTLTIQRTEQRDSAMYRCASSHGGGLIPVEQYFGPGTRLTVT.

This chain joins TRBV7-9 and TRBJ2-7; no definite D call. V lost 4 bases and J 5 bases, leaving 9 bases between the germline ends. There are 12 residues in the CDR3. CDR1 and CDR2 from the germline V gene are SEHNR and FQNEAQ (reference sequence). CDR3 sequence reads: CASSSRPHEQYF. The CDR3 nucleotides are TGTGCCAGCAGCTCCCGACCCCACGAGCAGTACTTC.

The chain carries TRBV18 and TRBJ2-2, with D unresolved. Looked up from germline, CDR1 is KGHSH and CDR2 is LQKENI. The V end was cut by 4 bases, the J end by 0 bases, with 15 bases between. The CDR3 is made up of 17 amino acids. In DNA, the CDR3 is TGTGCCAGCTCACTGCGGCCGGGCCGCGCGAACACCGGGGAGCTGTTTTTT. Amino acid sequence: CASSLRPGRANTGELFF.

V is TRBV6-5 and J is TRBJ2-6; D is unresolved. CDR1 and CDR2 from the germline V gene are MNHEY and SVGAGI. V was trimmed by 0 bases and J by 4 bases, leaving 7 bases between them. This CDR3 has 15 amino acids. This CDR3 is CASSYSNSGANVLTF. DNA of the CDR3: TGTGCCAGCAGTTACTCGAATTCAGGGGCCAACGTCCTGACTTTC.

CDR3 residues: CASSDTLIEKITGELFF. DNA of the CDR3: TGTGCCAGCAGTGATACTCTTATTGAGAAGATCACCGGGGAGCTGTTTTTT. This chain links TRBV6-1 with TRBJ2-2; no firm D call. This CDR3 has 17 amino acids. Germline assignment: CDR1 MNHNS and CDR2 SASEGT. The germline V and J ends were trimmed by 3 bases and 4 bases, with 18 bases remaining between them.

The chain carries TRBV4-3 and TRBJ2-1, with a possible D match to TRBD2 (5 bases). Trimming shortened V by 0 bases and J by 7 bases, and 7 bases separated the two germline ends. The CDR3 has 13 amino acids. Germline V gives CDR1 LGHNA, CDR2 YSLEER. CDR3 residues: CASSQDPGNEQFF. In DNA, the CDR3 is TGCGCCAGCAGCCAAGATCCGGGGAATGAGCAGTTCTTC.

The chain carries TRBV14 and TRBJ2-2; 9 positions agree with TRBD2. This CDR3 has 17 amino acids. V was clipped by 1 base and J by 6 bases; unmatched bases: 9. Germline CDR1 is SGHDN and CDR2 is FVKESK. The CDR3 region has the DNA TGTGCCAGCAGCCAAGTTGGTAGCGGGAGATTTTCCGGGGAGCTGTTTTTT. It translates to CASSQVGSGRFSGELFF.

This clone was found once. The J gene is TRBJ2-7, the V gene TRBV11-2; D gene ambiguous. The CDR3 consists of 15 residues. The V and J ends lost 1 base and 2 bases respectively, with 12 bases between them. CDR1 and CDR2 from the germline V gene are SGHAT and FQNNGV. The CDR3 reads CASSLVTEKPYEQYF. DNA for the CDR3: TGTGCCAGCAGCTTAGTGACGGAGAAACCCTACGAGCAGTACTTC. The full variable domain, completed using reference TRBV11-2 and TRBJ2-7, is EAGVAQSPRYKIIEKRQSVAFWCNPISGHATLYWYQQILGQGPKLLIQFQNNGVVDDSQLPKDRFSAERLKGVDSTLKIQPAKLEDSAVYLCASSLVTEKPYEQYFGPGTRLTVT.

This chain joins TRBV14 and TRBJ2-3; 7 nucleotides line up with TRBD1. Germline CDR1 and CDR2: SGHDN and FVKESK. This CDR3 has 15 amino acids. Trimming removed 4 bases from V and 4 bases from J; junction bases left unmatched: 8. CDR3 in DNA: TGTGCCAGCAGCCTCCGGGACAGCCTTGCAGATACGCAGTATTTT. Its translation is CASSLRDSLADTQYF. The variable domain in full, completed from reference TRBV14 and TRBJ2-3, reads EAGVTQFPSHSVIEKGQTVTLRCDPISGHDNLYWYRRVMGKEIKFLLHFVKESKQDESGMPNNRFLAERTGGTYSTLKVQPAELEDSGVYFCASSLRDSLADTQYFGPGTRLTVL.

The V and J genes are TRBV4-1 and TRBJ2-2; 10 bases align to TRBD2. Trimming at V came to 2 bases and at J to 9 bases, leaving 6 bases not matched to a gene. Germline values: CDR1 MGHRA, CDR2 YSYEKL. The CDR3 has 15 residues. CDR3 protein: CASSQIGLAARELFF. The DNA of the CDR3 is TGCGCCAGCAGCCAAATAGGACTAGCGGCCCGGGAGCTGTTTTTT.

The V and J genes are TRBV6-5 and TRBJ1-5; 8 bases agree with TRBD1. The CDR3 runs to 13 residues. The J segment lost 7 bases and the V segment lost 5 bases, leaving 4 bases of the junction unmatched. CDR1 and CDR2 (germline): MNHEY, SVGAGI. The CDR3 here is CASSPTGGQPQHF. CDR3 bases: TGTGCCAGCAGTCCCACAGGGGGGCAGCCCCAGCATTTT.

The V gene is TRBV4-1, the J gene TRBJ2-5; 10 bases are a match to TRBD2. Germline trimming cut 4 bases from V and 5 bases from J; bases unmatched to any gene: 4. CDR1 is MGHRA, CDR2 YSYEKL, per germline. CDR3 length: 14 amino acids. CDR3 nucleotides: TGCGCCAGCAGCCCCTTGACTAGCGGGGAGACCCAGTACTTC. Its protein is CASSPLTSGETQYF.

The chain joins TRBV9 to TRBJ2-2; a weak D match, TRBD1 (6 bases). The germline gives CDR1 SGDLS, CDR2 YYNGEE. This CDR3 spans 16 amino acids. With 1 base removed from V and 0 bases from J, the gap between germline ends came to 10 bases. In nucleotides, the CDR3 is TGTGCCAGCAGCGTACATGGACAGACGAACACCGGGGAGCTGTTTTTT. It specifies CASSVHGQTNTGELFF.

The J gene is TRBJ1-2, the V gene TRBV27; possibly TRBD1 for D (5 bases). Deletions cut 2 bases from V and 2 bases from J, with 15 bases between. CDR3 length equals 16 residues. Germline CDR1 reads MNHEY; CDR2 reads SMNVEV (reference sequence). The CDR3 loop is CASSLTGKVLNYGYTF. The CDR3 DNA follows: TGTGCCAGCAGTTTAACAGGAAAGGTCCTCAACTATGGCTACACCTTC.

V and J are TRBV7-9 and TRBJ2-1; no clear D. V was trimmed by 7 bases and J by 5 bases, leaving 12 bases between them. The CDR3 has 13 residues. CDR1 and CDR2 (germline): SEHNR, FQNEAQ (reference sequence). CDR3 DNA: TGTGCCAGCACCCCTTCCGGTGACAATGAGCAGTTCTTC. Translating gives CASTPSGDNEQFF. Together with reference TRBV7-9 and TRBJ2-1, the CDR3 gives the full variable domain: DTGVSQNPRHKITKRGQNVTFRCDPISEHNRLYWYRQTLGQGPEFLTYFQNEAQLEKSRLLSDRFSAERPKGSFSTLEIQRTEQGDSAMYLCASTPSGDNEQFFGPGTRLTVL.

For the CDR3, the DNA is TGTGCCATCAGTCTGACAGGGTCAACGCGAGAGACCCAGTACTTC. Protein product: CAISLTGSTRETQYF. This chain uses TRBV10-3 with TRBJ2-5; 7 positions match TRBD1. CDR1 ENHRY and CDR2 SYGVKD come from the germline V gene. With 5 bases clipped from V and 4 bases from J, the junction kept 10 bases outside the gene matches. The CDR3 has 15 amino acids.

This rearrangement joins TRBV7-9 to TRBJ1-5, with D possibly being TRBD1 (5 bases). Germline CDR1 and CDR2: SEHNR and FQNEAQ (reference sequence). The V end lost 6 bases, the J end lost 6 bases, and 15 bases lay between the germline ends. The CDR3 sequence is 14 residues long. CDR3 nucleotide sequence: TGTGCCAGCAGTTTCCAGGGCGGAGGTCAGCCCCAGCATTTT. The encoded protein is CASSFQGGGQPQHF.